A selection of T cell receptor beta chains follows, all from one sample in a study of blood T cell repertoires in COVID-19. Sequencing used immunoSEQ multiplex PCR; TCRdb keeps in-frame clones, though not all of them. This table holds about 130,000 clones, about 89% found once. Source material: peripheral blood. These receptors were collected from an older woman with acute or convalescent COVID-19. Both conserved end residues are part of each CDR3. The D gene is left open where the match is weak. Expanded clones get a size class; other rows say once, few or many, or leave the size out.

clone_size: -
j_call: TRBJ1-1
v_call: TRBV6-9
d_call: -
cdr3_nt: TGTGCCAGCAGTTTCGCCAGGGACACTGAAGCTTTCTTT
cdr3_aa: CASSFARDTEAFF

clone_size: -
j_call: TRBJ2-1
v_call: TRBV3-1/TRBV3-2
d_call: -
cdr3_nt: TGTGCCAGCAGCCAAGATCTTGCGGGGTTCAATGAGCAGTTCTTC
cdr3_aa: CASSQDLAGFNEQFF

clone_size: -
j_call: TRBJ1-1
v_call: TRBV25-1
d_call: -
cdr3_nt: TGTGCCAGCAGGGCCAGGGCGAACACTGAAGCTTTCTTT
cdr3_aa: CASRARANTEAFF

clone_size: -
j_call: TRBJ1-1
v_call: TRBV2
d_call: -
cdr3_nt: TGTGCCAGCAGTCCGACCGGACAGATCATGAACACTGAAGCTTTCTTT
cdr3_aa: CASSPTGQIMNTEAFF

clone_size: -
j_call: TRBJ1-1
v_call: TRBV6-5
d_call: TRBD1
cdr3_nt: TGTGCCAGCAGCTATACAGGGGACAGAGAAGCTTTCTTT
cdr3_aa: CASSYTGDREAFF

clone_size: few
j_call: TRBJ2-2
v_call: TRBV2
d_call: TRBD2
cdr3_nt: TGTGCCAGCAAGCGTAGTAGCGGGCCGAACACCGGGGAGCTGTTTTTT
cdr3_aa: CASKRSSGPNTGELFF

clone_size: -
j_call: TRBJ2-5
v_call: TRBV18
d_call: TRBD2
cdr3_nt: TGTGCCAGCTGCGCGGGAGTACGGGAGACCCAGTACTTC
cdr3_aa: CASCAGVRETQYF

clone_size: -
j_call: TRBJ1-3
v_call: TRBV5-4
d_call: -
cdr3_nt: TGTGCCAGCAGCCCGGACGGGGGGAACTCTGGAAACACCATATATTTT
cdr3_aa: CASSPDGGNSGNTIYF

clone_size: once
j_call: TRBJ2-2
v_call: TRBV28
d_call: -
cdr3_nt: TGTGCCAGCAGTTTGTCGACAGGCCTCAAAAACACCGGGGAGCTGTTTTTT
cdr3_aa: CASSLSTGLKNTGELFF

clone_size: -
j_call: TRBJ1-2
v_call: TRBV2
d_call: -
cdr3_nt: TGTGCCAGCAGTGACAGAATTCGGGACTATGGCTACACCTTC
cdr3_aa: CASSDRIRDYGYTF

clone_size: -
j_call: TRBJ2-3
v_call: TRBV6-1
d_call: TRBD1
cdr3_nt: TGTGCCAGCAGTGAGGGACAGGGGTATTTT
cdr3_aa: CASSEGQGYF

clone_size: -
j_call: TRBJ1-1
v_call: TRBV10-3
d_call: -
cdr3_nt: TGTGCCATCAGTGACCGCTACTCCAGGGATCCGACTTTCTTT
cdr3_aa: CAISDRYSRDPTFF

clone_size: -
j_call: TRBJ1-6
v_call: TRBV14
d_call: -
cdr3_nt: TGTGCCAGCAGCCAAGATGTCGGTAGCTCACCCCTCCACTTT
cdr3_aa: CASSQDVGSSPLHF

clone_size: -
j_call: TRBJ2-3
v_call: TRBV30
d_call: -
cdr3_nt: TGTGCCTGTTCGTTTAGCACAGATACGCAGTATTTT
cdr3_aa: CACSFSTDTQYF

clone_size: -
j_call: TRBJ1-1
v_call: TRBV30
d_call: -
cdr3_nt: TGTGCCTGGTCTCGGAACACTGAAGCTTTCTTT
cdr3_aa: CAWSRNTEAFF

clone_size: -
j_call: TRBJ2-1
v_call: TRBV5-4
d_call: -
cdr3_nt: TGTGCCAGCAGCCGAGAGTCCTACAATGAGCAGTTCTTC
cdr3_aa: CASSRESYNEQFF

clone_size: -
j_call: TRBJ2-4
v_call: TRBV27
d_call: TRBD1
cdr3_nt: TGTGCCAGCGGTGACAGGGGGGCCAAAAACATTCAGTACTTC
cdr3_aa: CASGDRGAKNIQYF

clone_size: -
j_call: TRBJ1-4
v_call: TRBV9
d_call: -
cdr3_nt: TGTGCCAGCAGCGTGGGTTGGGGGGACCAGTCGGAAAAACTGTTTTTT
cdr3_aa: CASSVGWGDQSEKLFF

clone_size: -
j_call: TRBJ2-5
v_call: TRBV3-1/TRBV3-2
d_call: TRBD2
cdr3_nt: TGTGCCAGCAGCCAGGCCGGGACTATTGATAGTACCCAGTACTTC
cdr3_aa: CASSQAGTIDSTQYF

clone_size: once
j_call: TRBJ2-7
v_call: TRBV6-1
d_call: -
cdr3_nt: TGTGCCAGCAGTGAAGCAGGGGCCCCCTACGAGCAGTACTTC
cdr3_aa: CASSEAGAPYEQYF

clone_size: -
j_call: TRBJ2-5
v_call: TRBV5-1
d_call: -
cdr3_nt: TGCGCCAGCAGCTTGGGTTCGGGTTTCGAGGCCCAGTACTTC
cdr3_aa: CASSLGSGFEAQYF

clone_size: -
j_call: TRBJ1-3
v_call: TRBV2
d_call: TRBD1
cdr3_nt: TGTGCCAGCAGTGTTATACGGGACAGAATCTCTGGAAACACCATATATTTT
cdr3_aa: CASSVIRDRISGNTIYF

clone_size: -
j_call: TRBJ1-2
v_call: TRBV6-5
d_call: -
cdr3_nt: TGTGCCAGCAGTTACCCTCGTAACTCACAGGGAAGTGGCTACACCTTC
cdr3_aa: CASSYPRNSQGSGYTF

clone_size: -
j_call: TRBJ2-7
v_call: TRBV5-5
d_call: -
cdr3_nt: TGTGCCAGCAGCCGGAGGGAGTCTTACGAGCAGTACTTC
cdr3_aa: CASSRRESYEQYF

clone_size: -
j_call: TRBJ1-4
v_call: TRBV18
d_call: TRBD1
cdr3_nt: TGTGCCAGCTCACCGCTCGGGACAGGGGGCATCTCCAATGAAAAACTGTTTTTT
cdr3_aa: CASSPLGTGGISNEKLFF

clone_size: -
j_call: TRBJ2-1
v_call: TRBV13
d_call: TRBD2
cdr3_nt: TGTGCCAGCAGTCCTAGGACTAGCGTGGGGGATGAGCAGTTCTTC
cdr3_aa: CASSPRTSVGDEQFF

clone_size: -
j_call: TRBJ1-1
v_call: TRBV24-1
d_call: -
cdr3_nt: TGTGCCACCAGTGACCCAACTAACACTGAAGCTTTCTTT
cdr3_aa: CATSDPTNTEAFF

clone_size: few
j_call: TRBJ1-1
v_call: TRBV11-2
d_call: TRBD1
cdr3_nt: TGTGCCAGCAGCCCTAACAGGGGGCAAACTTTCTTT
cdr3_aa: CASSPNRGQTFF

clone_size: -
j_call: TRBJ1-3
v_call: TRBV7-9
d_call: -
cdr3_nt: TGTGCCAGCAGCTTAGGAGACAGCTCTGGAAACACCATATATTTT
cdr3_aa: CASSLGDSSGNTIYF

clone_size: -
j_call: TRBJ2-3
v_call: TRBV19
d_call: -
cdr3_nt: TGTGCCAGTAGTATACAATCCTACACAGATACGCAGTATTTT
cdr3_aa: CASSIQSYTDTQYF

clone_size: -
j_call: TRBJ1-2
v_call: TRBV3-1/TRBV3-2
d_call: TRBD1
cdr3_nt: TGTGCCAGCAGAGACAGGGGATCGGATGGCTACACCTTC
cdr3_aa: CASRDRGSDGYTF

clone_size: -
j_call: TRBJ1-1
v_call: TRBV3-1/TRBV3-2
d_call: -
cdr3_nt: TGTGCCAGCAGCCAAGATGGCTGGGGGGAGGCTTTCTTT
cdr3_aa: CASSQDGWGEAFF

clone_size: -
j_call: TRBJ2-3
v_call: TRBV7-3
d_call: -
cdr3_nt: TGTGCCAGCAGCAGTCGAGCGGGCAGCACAGATACGCAGTATTTT
cdr3_aa: CASSSRAGSTDTQYF

clone_size: few
j_call: TRBJ2-7
v_call: TRBV7-9
d_call: -
cdr3_nt: TGTGCCAGCAGCTTAAGCGGTACCTACGAGCAGTACTTC
cdr3_aa: CASSLSGTYEQYF

clone_size: few
j_call: TRBJ2-2
v_call: TRBV3-1/TRBV3-2
d_call: -
cdr3_nt: TGTGCCAGCAGCCAAGTGTCACAGGGTATGGCCGGGGAGCTGTTTTTT
cdr3_aa: CASSQVSQGMAGELFF

clone_size: -
j_call: TRBJ2-7
v_call: TRBV9
d_call: -
cdr3_nt: TGTGCCAGCAGCGTAGGAAGGGGAAGCTACGAGCAGTACTTC
cdr3_aa: CASSVGRGSYEQYF

clone_size: -
j_call: TRBJ1-1
v_call: TRBV3-1/TRBV3-2
d_call: -
cdr3_nt: TGTGCCAGCAGCCAAACGGCAGCGAGGGATGAAGCTTTCTTT
cdr3_aa: CASSQTAARDEAFF

clone_size: -
j_call: TRBJ1-4
v_call: TRBV12-3/TRBV12-4
d_call: TRBD1
cdr3_nt: TGTGCCAGCAGTCGGGACAGGGGACTGTTTTTT
cdr3_aa: CASSRDRGLFF

clone_size: -
j_call: TRBJ2-3
v_call: TRBV7-3
d_call: TRBD2
cdr3_nt: TGTGCCAGCAGCCGTAGCGGGAGCACAGATACGCAGTATTTT
cdr3_aa: CASSRSGSTDTQYF

clone_size: -
j_call: TRBJ1-2
v_call: TRBV28
d_call: -
cdr3_nt: TGTGCCAGCAGTTTGGGGGCCGCGAACTATGGCTACACCTTC
cdr3_aa: CASSLGAANYGYTF

clone_size: -
j_call: TRBJ1-2
v_call: TRBV3-1/TRBV3-2
d_call: -
cdr3_nt: TGTGCCAGCAGCCAAGCATCTCCGCCGAGGGGCTACACCTTC
cdr3_aa: CASSQASPPRGYTF

clone_size: -
j_call: TRBJ2-4
v_call: TRBV2
d_call: TRBD2
cdr3_nt: TGTGCCAGCAGAGCTAGCGGGATGGTTCAGTACTTC
cdr3_aa: CASRASGMVQYF

clone_size: -
j_call: TRBJ2-1
v_call: TRBV6-5
d_call: -
cdr3_nt: TGTGCCACCAACTCCGGGGGAAGCTCCTACAATGAGCAGTTCTTC
cdr3_aa: CATNSGGSSYNEQFF

clone_size: -
j_call: TRBJ1-1
v_call: TRBV28
d_call: -
cdr3_nt: TGTGCCAGCGCCGACAGCGTCCAGAACACTGAAGCTTTCTTT
cdr3_aa: CASADSVQNTEAFF

clone_size: -
j_call: TRBJ1-1
v_call: TRBV18
d_call: TRBD1
cdr3_nt: TGTGCCAGCTCACAGGGGACAGGGAGAGTCGCTGAAGCTTTCTTT
cdr3_aa: CASSQGTGRVAEAFF